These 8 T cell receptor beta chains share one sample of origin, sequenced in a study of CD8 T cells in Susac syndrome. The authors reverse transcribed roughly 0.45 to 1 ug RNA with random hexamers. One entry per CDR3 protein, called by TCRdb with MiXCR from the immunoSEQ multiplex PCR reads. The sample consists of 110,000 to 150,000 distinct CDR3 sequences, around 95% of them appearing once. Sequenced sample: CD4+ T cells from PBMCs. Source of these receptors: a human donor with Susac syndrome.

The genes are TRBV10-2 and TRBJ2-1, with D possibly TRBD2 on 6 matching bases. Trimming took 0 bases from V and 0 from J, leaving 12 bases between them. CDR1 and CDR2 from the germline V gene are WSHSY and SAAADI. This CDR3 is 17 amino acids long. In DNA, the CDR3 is TGCGCCAGCAGTGAGTCGACGGGGGATAGCTCCTACAATGAGCAGTTCTTC. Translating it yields CASSESTGDSSYNEQFF.

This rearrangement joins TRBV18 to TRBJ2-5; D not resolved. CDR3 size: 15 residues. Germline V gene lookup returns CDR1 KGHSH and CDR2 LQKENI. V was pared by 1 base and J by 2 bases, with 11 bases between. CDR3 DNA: TGTGCCAGCTCACCACGACGGCAGCCTCAAGAGACCCAGTACTTC. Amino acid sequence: CASSPRRQPQETQYF.

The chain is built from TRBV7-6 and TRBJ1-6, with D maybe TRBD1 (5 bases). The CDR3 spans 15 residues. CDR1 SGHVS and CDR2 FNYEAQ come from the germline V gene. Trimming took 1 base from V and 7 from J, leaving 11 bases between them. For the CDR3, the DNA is TGTGCCAGCAGCTTAGAGACAGCCACCAATTCACCCCTCCACTTT. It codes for CASSLETATNSPLHF.

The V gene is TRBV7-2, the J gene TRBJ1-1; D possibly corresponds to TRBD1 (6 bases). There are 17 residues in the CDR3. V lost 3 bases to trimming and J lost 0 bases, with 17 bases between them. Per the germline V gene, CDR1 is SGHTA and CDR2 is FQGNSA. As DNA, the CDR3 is TGTGCCAGCAGCTTCCGGGGGCGCTGGGGTATGAACACTGAAGCTTTCTTT. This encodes CASSFRGRWGMNTEAFF.

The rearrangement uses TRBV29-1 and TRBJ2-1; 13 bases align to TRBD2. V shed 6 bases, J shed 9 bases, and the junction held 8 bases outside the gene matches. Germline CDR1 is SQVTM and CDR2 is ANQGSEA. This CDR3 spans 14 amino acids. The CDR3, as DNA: TGCAGCGTGGAGGGACTAGCGGGAAGTTTTGAGCAGTTCTTC. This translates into CSVEGLAGSFEQFF.

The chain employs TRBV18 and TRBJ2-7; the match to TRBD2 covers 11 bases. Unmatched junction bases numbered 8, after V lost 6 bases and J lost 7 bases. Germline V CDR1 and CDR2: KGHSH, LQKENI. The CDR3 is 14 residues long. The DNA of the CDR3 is TGTGCCAGCTCCCTACTAGCGGGAGCAGGAGAGCAGTACTTC. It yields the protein CASSLLAGAGEQYF.

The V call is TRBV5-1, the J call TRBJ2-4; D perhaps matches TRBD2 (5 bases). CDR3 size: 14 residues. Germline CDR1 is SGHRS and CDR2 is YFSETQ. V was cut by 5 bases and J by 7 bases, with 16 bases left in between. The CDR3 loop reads CASRSGSQGNIQYF. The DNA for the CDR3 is TGCGCCAGCAGGTCGGGATCCCAAGGGAACATTCAGTACTTC.

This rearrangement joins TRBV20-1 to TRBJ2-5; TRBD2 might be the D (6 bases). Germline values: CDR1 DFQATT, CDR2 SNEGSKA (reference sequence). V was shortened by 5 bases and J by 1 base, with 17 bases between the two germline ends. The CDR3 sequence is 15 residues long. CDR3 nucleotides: TGCAGTGCTCTTAATAGCGGATCTTCCCAAGAGACCCAGTACTTC. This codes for CSALNSGSSQETQYF.